The 30 T cell receptor beta chains presented below share a single source sample, sequenced in a study of T cell responses to AZD1222 COVID-19 vaccine. This table comes from immunoSEQ multiplex PCR, and its TCRdb copy is limited to in-frame clones, with some not included. The table records about 120,000 clones, almost 90% of them present only once. This material consisted of peripheral blood, taken on day 0 of AZD1222 vaccination. Source of these receptors: an adult in good health.

The chain uses TRBV19 and TRBJ1-2; TRBD1 agrees at 10 bases. V was pared by 0 bases and J by 3 bases, with 1 base of the junction left unmatched. The germline CDR1 and CDR2 sequences are LNHDA and SQIVND (reference sequence). The CDR3 length is 15 residues. The CDR3 DNA reads TGTGCCAGTAGTATAGACGGGACAGGGGACTATGGCTACACCTTC. Residues: CASSIDGTGDYGYTF.

This clone was seen only once. The CDR3 here is CASSGQLGPYGYTF. The CDR3 DNA reads as TGTGCCAGCAGTGGACAGCTTGGGCCATATGGCTACACCTTC. The J gene is TRBJ1-2, the V gene TRBV6-1; maybe TRBD1 (5 bases). Germline V gene data show CDR1 as MNHNS and CDR2 as SASEGT. V was cut by 4 bases and J by 5 bases, with 14 bases left in between. CDR3 size: 14 residues.

J is TRBJ1-6 and V is TRBV6-5, with D perhaps TRBD1 (6 bases). The CDR3 covers 15 residues. V shed 2 bases and J shed 6 bases, with 11 bases lying between them. Per germline, CDR1 MNHEY and CDR2 SVGAGI. CDR3 DNA sequence: TGTGCCAGCAGTTACACCACAGGGTCTAATTCACCCCTCCACTTT. It specifies CASSYTTGSNSPLHF.

The chain links TRBV21-1 to TRBJ2-7. TRBV21-1 is a pseudogene. There are 15 residues in the CDR3. CDR3 coding DNA: TGTGCCAGCAGCACGGGCCAGAGTTTAGTCTACGAGCAGTACTTC. This gives the protein CASSTGQSLVYEQYF.

J is TRBJ1-1 and V is TRBV29-1; no clear D gene. The V gene's germline CDR1 is SQVTM and CDR2 ANQGSEA. V gave up 6 bases and J gave up 1 base, with 21 bases separating them. The CDR3 length is 16 residues. DNA for the CDR3: TGCAGCGTGATTCACCCGAAGCGCCAGGAGAACACTGAAGCTTTCTTT. Protein sequence: CSVIHPKRQENTEAFF.

The chain uses TRBV3-1 (or the pseudogene TRBV3-2) and TRBJ2-7, with TRBD2 matching over 13 bases. The CDR3 is 19 amino acids. V lost 1 base to trimming and J lost 0 bases; unmatched junction nucleotides: 9. Germline CDR1 and CDR2: LGHDT and YNNKEL (reference sequence). The CDR3 region is CASSQGAGTSGTSSYEQYF. CDR3 nucleotide sequence: TGTGCCAGCAGCCAAGGGGCCGGGACTAGCGGGACTAGCTCCTACGAGCAGTACTTC.

This rearrangement joins TRBV29-1 to TRBJ1-1; 8 bases are a match to TRBD1. Germline V gene lookup returns CDR1 SQVTM and CDR2 ANQGSEA. This CDR3 is 13 amino acids long. V trimming: 6 bases; J trimming: 2 bases; junction bases outside the gene matches: 5. CDR3 nucleotides: TGCAGCGTCGGACAGGGCGCTAACACTGAAGCTTTCTTT. This translates into CSVGQGANTEAFF.

The chain is built from TRBV7-8 and TRBJ1-3; TRBD1 matches at 8 bases. The V segment lost 5 bases and the J segment 0 bases; nucleotides outside the gene matches: 3. The germline V gene encodes CDR1 SGHVS and CDR2 FQNEAQ. CDR3 length equals 15 residues. CDR3 nucleotide sequence: TGTGCCAGCAGCGTCACAGGGGGCTCTGGAAACACCATATATTTT. Residues: CASSVTGGSGNTIYF.

The rearrangement uses TRBV7-3 and TRBJ1-1; TRBD1 matches at 10 bases. CDR3 length: 15 amino acids. Looked up from germline, CDR1 is SGHTA and CDR2 is FQGTGA. The junction had 8 bases not matched to a gene; V was cut back by 7 bases and J by 3 bases. Here the CDR3 reads CASMGGGQGDTEAFF. The CDR3 coding sequence is TGTGCCAGCATGGGAGGTGGACAGGGGGACACTGAAGCTTTCTTT. Combining the CDR3 with reference TRBV7-3 and TRBJ1-1 gives the whole variable domain GAGVSQTPSNKVTEKGKYVELRCDPISGHTALYWYRQSLGQGPEFLIYFQGTGAADDSGLPNDRFFAVRPEGSVSTLKIQRTERGDSAVYLCASMGGGQGDTEAFFGQGTRLTVV.

This clone was detected only once. This rearrangement joins TRBV4-3 to TRBJ2-1; a weak D match, TRBD2 (6 bases). Germline CDR1 is LGHNA and CDR2 is YSLEER. This CDR3 spans 16 amino acids. V lost 4 bases and J lost 2, with 15 bases in between. The DNA of the CDR3 is TGCGCCAGCAGCCGCACACCGGGAGCTCCCTACAATGAGCAGTTCTTC. It encodes CASSRTPGAPYNEQFF.

This clone showed up just once. The J gene is TRBJ2-7, the V gene TRBV4-1, with D hard to call. This CDR3 region has 14 residues. The germline V and J ends were trimmed by 4 bases and 3 bases, with 13 bases remaining between them. Germline V CDR1 and CDR2: MGHRA, YSYEKL. CDR3 coding DNA: TGCGCCAGCAGCCCAGTGGGGTCGGGCTACGAGCAGTACTTC. It specifies CASSPVGSGYEQYF.

V and J are TRBV28 and TRBJ1-1; D remains ambiguous. V shed 4 bases and J shed 4 bases, with 13 bases lying between them. The germline V gene has CDR1 MDHEN and CDR2 SYDVKM. CDR3 length: 14 amino acids. CDR3 coding DNA: TGTGCCAGCAGTTCCCCTCCGGGTGGCACTGAAGCTTTCTTT. Translated, it gives CASSSPPGGTEAFF. The variable domain in full, completed from reference TRBV28 and TRBJ1-1, reads DVKVTQSSRYLVKRTGEKVFLECVQDMDHENMFWYRQDPGLGLRLIYFSYDVKMKEKGDIPEGYSVSREKKERFSLILESASTNQTSMYLCASSSPPGGTEAFFGQGTRLTVV.

The V and J genes are TRBV19 and TRBJ1-1; tentatively, D is TRBD1 (5 bases). V was pared by 8 bases and J by 8 bases, with 18 bases between. CDR1 and CDR2 (germline): LNHDA, SQIVND (reference sequence). The CDR3 has 13 residues. DNA for the CDR3: TGTGCCAGTCTGGCCAGGGAGTTGAGAGAAGCTTTCTTT. It translates to CASLARELREAFF.

This clone was recorded once. The V and J genes are TRBV5-4 and TRBJ1-2, with TRBD1 matching 7 bases. J lost 7 bases, V lost 1 base, and 10 bases had no gene match. The V gene's germline CDR1 is SGHNT and CDR2 YYREEE (reference sequence). The CDR3 runs 15 residues. The CDR3 nucleotides are TGTGCCAGCAGCTTGCCTACGACAGGGAAGGGTGGCTACACCTTC. This codes for CASSLPTTGKGGYTF. Full variable domain (missing parts from reference TRBV5-4 and TRBJ1-2): ETGVTQSPTHLIKTRGQQVTLRCSSQSGHNTVSWYQQALGQGPQFIFQYYREEENGRGNFPPRFSGLQFPNYSSELNVNALELDDSALYLCASSLPTTGKGGYTFGSGTRLTVV.

This clone was detected only once. The chain couples TRBV19 to TRBJ1-2, with a tentative D call TRBD1 (5 bases). Germline CDR1 is LNHDA and CDR2 is SQIVND (reference sequence). The ends were cut back, 5 bases at V and 2 bases at J, with 15 bases in the middle. The CDR3 spans 15 residues. The chain's CDR3 is CASSAPPTANYGYTF. CDR3 DNA sequence: TGTGCCAGTAGTGCCCCCCCGACAGCCAACTATGGCTACACCTTC.

The chain links TRBV5-8 to TRBJ1-6; TRBD1 might be the D (6 bases). The CDR3 length is 17 residues. Trimming stripped 6 bases from V and 3 bases from J, with 19 bases between. Per germline, CDR1 SGHTS and CDR2 YDEGEE. The CDR3 DNA is TGTGCCAGCACCTTAGGGGGGCCATGGGACTATAATTCACCCCTCCACTTT. Its protein product is CASTLGGPWDYNSPLHF.

The chain is built from TRBV7-2 and TRBJ2-7, with 7 bases lining up with TRBD1. This CDR3 region has 15 residues. Germline loops: CDR1 SGHTA, CDR2 FQGNSA. V was pared by 1 base and J by 0 bases, with 3 bases of the junction left unmatched. The CDR3 region has the DNA TGTGCCAGCAGCTTAGAAAACAGGGGCTCCTACGAGCAGTACTTC. Amino acids: CASSLENRGSYEQYF.

The genes are TRBV5-4 and TRBJ2-3; D is uncertain. V lost 0 bases, J lost 5 bases, and 13 bases lay in between. The CDR3 length is 15 residues. Per the germline V gene, CDR1 is SGHNT and CDR2 is YYREEE (reference sequence). DNA for the CDR3: TGTGCCAGCAGCTTGGGGGTCTCATCGGGAGATACGCAGTATTTT. This gives the protein CASSLGVSSGDTQYF.

This clone was observed a single time. Other DNA sequences in the same sample also yield this CDR3. This chain joins TRBV4-3 and TRBJ2-1; D uncertain. The V gene's germline CDR1 is LGHNA and CDR2 YSLEER. The CDR3 consists of 13 residues. V was cut by 1 base and J by 4 bases, with 5 bases left in between. The CDR3 is CASSQGAYNEQFF. The CDR3 region has the DNA TGCGCCAGCAGCCAAGGCGCGTACAATGAGCAGTTCTTC.

Concerning this clone: Additional DNA sequences in this sample encode the identical CDR3. This chain connects TRBV3-1 (or the pseudogene TRBV3-2) to TRBJ2-7; D gene uncertain. This CDR3 is built from 13 residues. Germline CDR1 LGHDT, CDR2 YNNKEL (reference sequence). V gave up 0 bases and J gave up 3 bases, with 6 bases separating them. This chain's CDR3 is CASSQEGVYEQYF. In nucleotides, the CDR3 is TGTGCCAGCAGCCAAGAAGGCGTCTACGAGCAGTACTTC.

The chain links TRBV6-6 to TRBJ2-7; 11 bases agree with TRBD2. The CDR3 sequence is 15 residues long. Unmatched junction bases numbered 7, after V lost 2 bases and J lost 7 bases. Germline V gene lookup returns CDR1 MNHNY and CDR2 SVGAGI (reference sequence). CDR3 bases: TGTGCCAGCAGTTACGAAGGTAGCGGGAGGGGGGAGCAGTACTTC. Its protein product is CASSYEGSGRGEQYF.

The chain combines TRBV7-9 with TRBJ1-4, with D maybe TRBD1 (5 bases). Trimming left V 2 bases short and J 1 base short, with 8 bases between. There are 15 residues in the CDR3. The germline V gene has CDR1 SEHNR and CDR2 FQNEAQ (reference sequence). The CDR3 region is CASSLSGQTNEKLFF. In DNA form, the CDR3 reads TGTGCCAGCAGCTTATCGGGGCAAACTAATGAAAAACTGTTTTTT.

V is TRBV6-5 and J is TRBJ1-4; D is undetermined. Germline CDR1 is MNHEY and CDR2 is SVGAGI. The CDR3 is made up of 15 amino acids. The germline V and J ends were trimmed by 5 bases and 0 bases, with 10 bases remaining between them. The CDR3 here is CASSPTVATNEKLFF. CDR3 coding DNA: TGTGCCAGCAGTCCTACAGTCGCAACTAATGAAAAACTGTTTTTT.

This chain links TRBV12-2 with TRBJ1-1; no DNA check was done on the table's D call, TRBD1. TRBV12-2 is a known pseudogene. CDR3 length: 15 amino acids. The CDR3 nucleotides read TGTGCAAGTCGCCCGGTTTGGGGCCCGAACACTGAAGCTTTCTTT. The encoded protein is CASRPVWGPNTEAFF.

This clone was picked up a small number of times. The chain joins TRBV10-2 to TRBJ1-2; 7 nucleotides match TRBD1. CDR1 and CDR2 from the germline V gene are WSHSY and SAAADI. V lost 2 bases and J lost 5; bases outside the gene matches: 5. The CDR3 totals 14 residues. Written as DNA, the CDR3 is TGCGCCAGCAGTGAGGTCAGGGGGGGGTATGGCTACACCTTC. Translated, it gives CASSEVRGGYGYTF.

The rearrangement links TRBV7-2 to TRBJ2-1, with 12 bases identical to TRBD2. Germline-derived CDR1 and CDR2 are SGHTA and FQGNSA. The trim removed 6 bases at V and 9 bases at J, leaving 9 bases unmatched. The CDR3 spans 15 residues. CDR3 DNA: TGTGCCAGCAGGATGCTAGCGGGGGGGCCTGGTGAGCAGTTCTTC. Its protein is CASRMLAGGPGEQFF.

J is TRBJ1-2 and V is TRBV7-9, with 7 nucleotides matching TRBD1. Trimming removed 3 bases from V and 2 bases from J; junction bases left unmatched: 9. This CDR3 spans 16 amino acids. Germline V gene lookup returns CDR1 SEHNR and CDR2 FQNEAQ (reference sequence). CDR3 in amino acids: CASSFGGTEGNYGYTF. DNA of the CDR3: TGTGCCAGCAGCTTCGGCGGGACAGAAGGAAACTATGGCTACACCTTC.

The rearrangement joins TRBV5-1 to TRBJ2-1; TRBD1 or TRBD2 may be the D gene (5 bases each). Germline V gene data show CDR1 as SGHRS and CDR2 as YFSETQ. This CDR3 has 15 amino acids. Trimming shortened V by 0 bases and J by 7 bases, and 14 bases separated the two germline ends. For the CDR3, the DNA is TGCGCCAGCAGCTTGGCCTCGGGGCCGTCGAATGAGCAGTTCTTC. Translating it yields CASSLASGPSNEQFF.

This clone was counted once. V and J are TRBV18 and TRBJ1-2; D not resolved. This CDR3 comprises 14 residues. Trimming shortened V by 0 bases and J by 0 bases, and 5 bases separated the two germline ends. The germline V gene encodes CDR1 KGHSH and CDR2 LQKENI. This CDR3 reads CASSPPSANYGYTF. The CDR3 nucleotides are TGTGCCAGCTCACCACCCTCGGCTAACTATGGCTACACCTTC.

The gene calls are TRBV7-9 and TRBJ1-1; unclear D gene. Germline loops: CDR1 SEHNR, CDR2 FQNEAQ (reference sequence). Trimming removed 1 base at V and 8 bases at J, with 11 bases between. The CDR3 has 13 amino acids. CDR3 in amino acids: CASSLEGFTEAFF. CDR3 coding DNA: TGTGCCAGCAGCTTAGAGGGATTTACAGAAGCTTTCTTT.